The T cell receptor beta chain described here comes from a study of T-cell memory formation after mild COVID-19. Study-level findings and limits: In pre-infection memory, a portion of responding clones appeared, which suggested that cross-reactive memory joined.

The CDR3 length is 16 residues. Looked up from germline, CDR1 is LGHNA and CDR2 is YSLEER. V lost 0 bases and J 7 bases, leaving 18 bases between the germline ends. Regarding this clonotype: Its specificity is unknown.

TCR alpha and TCR beta cDNA libraries with sample barcodes and UMIs came from 5'RACE using constant-segment primers. In TCRdb, the 5' RACE reads were re-called with MiXCR into one record per CDR3 protein. The repertoire holds some 450,000 distinct CDR3 sequences, roughly 20% seen once, with 7.5% to 9.5% in the top ten. V usage is TRBV4-3 and J usage is TRBJ1-2, with D uncertain. The sample was PBMCs or a T cell subset sorted from them (not recorded which). This TCR derives from an adult woman who had mild COVID-19 (a few samples of this study predate the infection). Cell type and time point are not known. The CDR3 coding sequence is TGCGCCAGCAGCCAAGACCGAAACGGAGCCGGGCCTGGCTACACCTTC. Residues: CASSQDRNGAGPGYTF.